The clone carrying this TCR beta chain was recorded only once. This record comes from a study of T cell changes during pregnancy in multiple sclerosis. Profiling relied on immunoSEQ multiplex PCR, and the TCRdb table lists in-frame clones only, not all of them. The sample shows fewer than 80,000 clones, around 90% of them seen only once. The CDR3 runs 14 residues. V was cut by 4 bases and J by 3 bases, with 12 bases left in between. The germline V gene encodes CDR1 SQVTM and CDR2 ANQGSEA. The material was CD4+ T cells from peripheral blood mononuclear cells, obtained in the third trimester of pregnancy. The clonotype was recovered from a female donor in good health, enrolled as a control in a pregnancy study. This sequence joins TRBV29-1 and TRBJ2-2, with a possible D match to TRBD1 (6 bases). The CDR3 nucleotides are TGCAGCGTTGGAGAAGGGGGAGACACCGGGGAGCTGTTTTTT. Translated: CSVGEGGDTGELFF.